This T cell receptor beta chain comes out of a study of T cells expressing NK-cell markers. For the study at large: HCMV seropositivity characterized seven of the eight sequenced donors, and seronegativity one.

The CDR3 has 14 residues. Germline V gene data show CDR1 as PRHDT and CDR2 as FYEKMQ (reference sequence). 5'RACE template switching with UMIs generated TCR beta cDNA. TCRdb processed the 5' RACE reads again and assigns one entry to each CDR3 protein, with no DNA. The listing records 300,000 to 450,000 distinct CDR3 sequences. The sample comprised blood T cells: a sorted CD56 or NKG2C T cell subset, CD4+ or CD8+ T cells, or bulk PBMC T cells (not recorded which). This sequence joins TRBV13 and TRBJ2-7; TCRdb outputs TRBD2, but without DNA this stays unchecked. This clonotype was obtained from a man aged 18 to 69 in good health. This CDR3 is CASSYARVGFEQYF.